The entry below gives a single T cell receptor beta chain sequence along with its context. This clone's antigen is unknown. It has no much larger one-base neighbor in the sample; base qualities were not kept. This record comes from a study of blood T cell repertoires in COVID-19 (dated by TCRdb to the early 2020s). As for the study more broadly: Samples covering the acute and convalescent phases of COVID-19 were provided by collaborators in the United States, Italy and Spain. The repertoires were released in a freely available public database meant as a resource for research on the immune response to SARS-CoV-2. Where available, HLA class I and class II types were obtained from metadata supplied by the sample provider rather than from assay-based typing. Deeply sampled blood TCRbeta repertoires from subjects exposed to, actively infected with, or recovered from COVID-19 were included in the dataset. Nearly every sample came with metadata listing a de-identified subject ID, COVID-19 status, age in years and sex. The material from the prospective study consisted of cDNA or gDNA derived from T cells, B-cell-depleted T cells, or PBMCs. Samples were obtained from the ongoing ImmuneRACE study (first 160 participants) and from 1,254 subjects provided by 6 global collaborators.

On the study overall, not on this receptor specifically: The quantity of clinical and demographic metadata differed by source and by participant and was supplied without curation.

The CDR3 holds 16 amino acids from the cysteine to the phenylalanine. The only DNA kept is the CDR3, 48 bases in frame from the first base. V drops 5 bases and J drops 1 base, leaving 15 bases in between. Based on the germline V gene, the CDR1 and CDR2 sequences are SGHTA and FQGNSA. The immunoSEQ Assay, a bias-controlled multiplex PCR, was used to amplify TCRbeta CDR3 regions from genomic DNA. The paper's data handling went like this. The number of nucleated cells in each sample was estimated from the amplification of reference gene primers within the assay. To quantify the absolute abundance of each unique TCRbeta CDR3 rearrangement, sequence reads were collapsed and filtered. For each sample, productive Simpson clonality was calculated by taking the square root of Simpson's diversity index across productive rearrangements. TCRdb stores this immuneACCESS table with in-frame sequences only. Part of the clones is absent; in the studies checked, under half of the shortfall reflects unresolved V genes, and no reason is known for the rest. That table furnishes V, J and clone size, whereas the DNA furnished D and trimming. The sample has a few hundred thousand clones on record, around 85% of them singletons. Of the sample, about 4.2% is held by the ten largest clones.

Participants in the prospective study were aged about 18 to 89 years, lived in under 30 United States geographic areas, and enrolled through a virtual design. To assign participants to cohorts, the prospective study relied on clinical history that participants themselves reported in a screening survey and a study questionnaire. In the prospective study, mobile phlebotomists collected whole blood, serum and a nasopharyngeal or oropharyngeal swab from each participant. Additional blood draws and questionnaires over a roughly two-month period could optionally be provided by prospective study participants. Prospective study blood samples were shipped either frozen or at room temperature before DNA extraction.

This chain is built from TRBV7-2 and TRBJ1-5; a tentative D call is TRBD1 (6 bases match). The TCR originated in a woman in her thirties or forties with acute COVID-19. Source material: PBMCs or T cells enriched from blood (not recorded which). The CDR3 reads as follows: CASSRRTGQSNQPQHF. Read as DNA, the sequence is TGTGCCAGCAGCCGTAGAACAGGGCAGAGCAATCAGCCCCAGCATTTT.